These 14 T cell receptor beta chains originate from one sample sequenced in a study of T cells after yellow fever vaccination. TCRdb re-analysed the 5' RACE reads in MiXCR, keeping a single row per CDR3 protein. Of 350,000 to 450,000 distinct CDR3 sequences detected, about 19% appear once; the ten largest clones hold about a sixth. Sequenced here: PBMCs, sampled before the yellow fever booster vaccination. Receptor source: a man younger than 35 who received the YFV17D yellow fever vaccine.

V gene TRBV25-1 combines with J gene TRBJ1-1, with D tentatively TRBD1 (6 bases). CDR1 is MGHDK and CDR2 is SYGVNS in the germline V gene. V was trimmed by 4 bases and J by 6 bases, leaving 18 bases between them. The CDR3 runs 15 residues. The CDR3 reads CASSVGGRRGAEAFF. The CDR3 region has the DNA TGTGCCAGCAGTGTTGGGGGGCGGCGCGGGGCTGAAGCTTTCTTT.

This clonotype appeared a few times. The V and J genes are TRBV5-6 and TRBJ1-1, with a tentative D call TRBD1 (5 bases). This CDR3 spans 15 amino acids. Germline CDR1 SGHDT, CDR2 YYEEEE. V shed 3 bases and J shed 1 base, with 13 bases lying between them. Written as DNA, the CDR3 is TGTGCCAGCAGCTCTCCGGGACGCACGAACACTGAAGCTTTCTTT. It codes for CASSSPGRTNTEAFF.

This clonotype occurred many times. This chain uses TRBV10-3 with TRBJ2-1; 11 nucleotides line up with TRBD2. The V segment lost 6 bases and the J segment 5 bases; nucleotides outside the gene matches: 3. The germline gives CDR1 ENHRY, CDR2 SYGVKD. The CDR3 is 14 amino acids. The DNA of the CDR3 is TGTGCCATCAGGCTTAGCGGGGGGGACAATGAGCAGTTCTTC. Translation: CAIRLSGGDNEQFF.

This clonotype was counted only a few times. The J gene is TRBJ1-1, the V gene TRBV4-3; TRBD1 might be the D (6 bases). With 1 base removed from V and 8 bases from J, the gap between germline ends came to 17 bases. The CDR3 spans 15 residues. Germline V gene sequence: CDR1 LGHNA, CDR2 YSLEER. DNA of the CDR3: TGCGCCAGCAGCCAAGCGCTCCGGACAGACCTAGAAGCTTTCTTT. Residues: CASSQALRTDLEAFF.

This clonotype was seen only a few times. This chain links TRBV9 with TRBJ2-4; D is possibly TRBD2 (6 bases). The ends were cut back, 3 bases at V and 3 bases at J, with 10 bases in the middle. The CDR3 length is 14 residues. CDR1 is SGDLS and CDR2 is YYNGEE in the germline V gene. The CDR3 protein is CASSAGGNKNIQYF. As DNA, the CDR3 is TGTGCCAGCAGCGCCGGGGGTAACAAAAACATTCAGTACTTC.

V and J are TRBV18 and TRBJ2-3; D remains unclear. The CDR3 runs 15 residues. V was trimmed by 4 bases and J by 5 bases, leaving 16 bases between them. The germline V gene encodes CDR1 KGHSH and CDR2 LQKENI. The CDR3 reads CASSQSGRDLDTQYF. The CDR3 DNA sequence: TGTGCCAGCTCACAGTCGGGTAGGGATCTAGATACGCAGTATTTT.

This clonotype turned up a few times. The chain has TRBV29-1 and TRBJ1-3; 10 nucleotides match TRBD1. With V trimmed by 7 bases and J by 4 bases, 10 bases remained unmatched. Germline V CDR1 and CDR2: SQVTM, ANQGSEA. The CDR3 has 15 amino acids. CDR3 residues: CSANAGTGAGNTIYF. CDR3 bases: TGCAGCGCCAACGCCGGGACAGGGGCAGGAAACACCATATATTTT.

This clonotype appeared a few times. V and J are TRBV2 and TRBJ2-1; the D call may be TRBD1 or TRBD2 (6 bases each). Germline V gene sequence: CDR1 SNHLY, CDR2 FYNNEI. V lost 8 bases and J 7 bases, leaving 18 bases between the germline ends. The CDR3 runs to 14 residues. Written as DNA, the CDR3 is TGTGCCAGCCTAGGACAGCGGAGGGGGAATGAGCAGTTCTTC. Protein sequence: CASLGQRRGNEQFF.

The chain recombines TRBV6-5 with TRBJ2-3, with a tentative D call TRBD1 (6 bases). Deletions cut 0 bases from V and 5 bases from J, with 21 bases between. Germline loops: CDR1 MNHEY, CDR2 SVGAGI. The CDR3 length is 18 residues. CDR3 sequence reads: CASSYSIPGTLDRDTQYF. The CDR3, as DNA: TGTGCCAGCAGTTACTCGATTCCAGGGACATTAGACCGAGATACGCAGTATTTT.

This clonotype was seen only a few times. The chain combines TRBV12-3 or TRBV12-4 with TRBJ2-4; D call uncertain. The CDR3 consists of 13 residues. Trimming shortened V by 5 bases and J by 5 bases, and 10 bases separated the two germline ends. The CDR3 protein is CASSRGRENIQYF. The CDR3 bases are TGTGCCAGCAGTCGCGGACGGGAAAACATTCAGTACTTC.

The gene calls are TRBV5-5 and TRBJ1-5, with D tentatively TRBD1 (5 bases). CDR1 is SGHKS, CDR2 YYEKEE, per germline (reference sequence). V dropped 2 bases and J dropped 4 bases, with 10 bases sitting between them. The CDR3 sequence is 14 residues long. The CDR3, as DNA: TGTGCCAGCAGCTTTATTGGGGGAAATCAGCCCCAGCATTTT. Protein product: CASSFIGGNQPQHF.

This clonotype has only one observation. The genes are TRBV5-1 and TRBJ1-6, with a weak D call TRBD1 (6 bases). Germline values: CDR1 SGHRS, CDR2 YFSETQ. Trimming left V 0 bases short and J 10 bases short, with 11 bases between. The CDR3 consists of 14 residues. CDR3 residues: CASSLGTEGSPLHF. The CDR3 nucleotides read TGCGCCAGCAGCTTGGGGACAGAGGGATCACCCCTCCACTTT.

Only a few counts were recorded for this clonotype. The chain joins TRBV20-1 to TRBJ2-7; D remains unclear. V lost 0 bases to trimming and J lost 2 bases, with 14 bases between them. The CDR3 spans 15 residues. Germline CDR1 and CDR2: DFQATT and SNEGSKA (reference sequence). CDR3 DNA sequence: TGCAGTGCTAGAGATAATGCCCGTTTCACCTACGAGCAGTACTTC. It encodes CSARDNARFTYEQYF.

V gene TRBV13 combines with J gene TRBJ2-7, with D perhaps TRBD1 (6 bases). Germline CDR1 is PRHDT and CDR2 is FYEKMQ (reference sequence). The V gene lost 5 bases and the J gene lost 9 bases, with 20 bases spanning the gap. The CDR3 runs 14 residues. The CDR3 nucleotides are TGTGCCAGCAGCCCCCGGACAGCCGCTTTAAGGCAGTACTTC. It encodes CASSPRTAALRQYF. Together with reference TRBV13 and TRBJ2-7, the CDR3 gives the full variable domain: AAGVIQSPRHLIKEKRETATLKCYPIPRHDTVYWYQQGPGQDPQFLISFYEKMQSDKGSIPDRFSAQQFSDYHSELNMSSLELGDSALYFCASSPRTAALRQYFGPGTRLTVT.